Listed below are T cell receptor beta chains from one sample, sequenced in a study of OX40 agonist ivuxolimab in advanced cancers. Sequencing used immunoSEQ multiplex PCR; TCRdb keeps in-frame clones, though not all of them. The top ten clones hold approximately 1.5% of a sample with over 40,000 clones, about 88% of them seen once. The sample consisted of CD4+ or CD8+ T cells sorted from blood, taken in a trial of the OX40 agonist ivuxolimab. The receptors derive from an adult with an advanced solid tumor such as melanoma, head and neck, liver or kidney cancer. The CDR3 runs from the conserved cysteine through the conserved F or W. Part of the rows lack a size; the others show once, few, many or a class for expanded clones.

j_gene: TRBJ2-3
abundance: NA
v_gene: TRBV7-8
CDR3aa: CASSLSSGTDTQYF

j_gene: TRBJ2-2
abundance: NA
v_gene: TRBV10-1
CDR3aa: CASSGAGGPRTGELFF

j_gene: TRBJ2-7
abundance: NA
v_gene: TRBV5-1
CDR3aa: CASSLAVGQANYEQYF

j_gene: TRBJ2-4
abundance: once
v_gene: TRBV29-1
CDR3aa: CSVALAVGNIQYF

j_gene: TRBJ1-1
abundance: NA
v_gene: TRBV5-6
CDR3aa: CASSWNGVLSTEAFF

j_gene: TRBJ2-7
abundance: NA
v_gene: TRBV5-4
CDR3aa: CASSLKQYEQYF

j_gene: TRBJ1-2
abundance: NA
v_gene: TRBV2
CDR3aa: CARRGGGGGYTF

j_gene: TRBJ1-1
abundance: NA
v_gene: TRBV11-2
CDR3aa: CASSPLGSGAFF

j_gene: TRBJ1-2
abundance: NA
v_gene: TRBV14
CDR3aa: CASSPRTLLNYGYTF

j_gene: TRBJ1-2
abundance: few
v_gene: TRBV18
CDR3aa: CASSSGGPYGYTF

j_gene: TRBJ1-5
abundance: NA
v_gene: TRBV5-5
CDR3aa: CASSLDSNQPQHF

j_gene: TRBJ1-3
abundance: NA
v_gene: TRBV18
CDR3aa: CASSPQGGDGNTIYF

j_gene: TRBJ1-5
abundance: few
v_gene: TRBV7-9
CDR3aa: CASSLGSGSNQPQHF

j_gene: TRBJ1-4
abundance: NA
v_gene: TRBV7-2
CDR3aa: CASSFGGTGSGEKLFF

j_gene: TRBJ1-2
abundance: NA
v_gene: TRBV2
CDR3aa: CASSPGTAYGYTF

j_gene: TRBJ1-1
abundance: NA
v_gene: TRBV5-1
CDR3aa: CASSLGRDTTEAFF

j_gene: TRBJ2-1
abundance: once
v_gene: TRBV15
CDR3aa: CATSRDRWSFQFF

j_gene: TRBJ2-3
abundance: NA
v_gene: TRBV6-1
CDR3aa: CASRQTSGGADTQYF

j_gene: TRBJ1-2
abundance: NA
v_gene: TRBV6-5
CDR3aa: CASSYTTGAADGYTF

j_gene: TRBJ2-2
abundance: once
v_gene: TRBV9
CDR3aa: CASSVGNSNTGELFF

j_gene: TRBJ1-5
abundance: few
v_gene: TRBV30
CDR3aa: CAWSEGAALNQPQHF

j_gene: TRBJ2-1
abundance: once
v_gene: TRBV14
CDR3aa: CASSQGLAPGSYNEQFF

j_gene: TRBJ2-7
abundance: NA
v_gene: TRBV5-6
CDR3aa: CASSSGPEQYF

j_gene: TRBJ1-6
abundance: NA
v_gene: TRBV10-3
CDR3aa: CAIREGSSPLHF

j_gene: TRBJ2-7
abundance: NA
v_gene: TRBV7-9
CDR3aa: CASSPTGQGREQYF

j_gene: TRBJ2-7
abundance: NA
v_gene: TRBV7-2
CDR3aa: CASSFIEVGEQYF

j_gene: TRBJ2-2
abundance: NA
v_gene: TRBV5-1
CDR3aa: CASSPGTANTGELFF

j_gene: TRBJ2-2
abundance: NA
v_gene: TRBV11-2
CDR3aa: CASSLAYPQSGELFF

j_gene: TRBJ2-5
abundance: once
v_gene: TRBV2
CDR3aa: CASSDTGIETQYF

j_gene: TRBJ1-6
abundance: NA
v_gene: TRBV11-1
CDR3aa: CASSGTANSPLHF

j_gene: TRBJ1-1
abundance: once
v_gene: TRBV10-2
CDR3aa: CASSSGQDGTEAFF

j_gene: TRBJ1-5
abundance: NA
v_gene: TRBV6-6
CDR3aa: CATVRAGGFQPQHF

j_gene: TRBJ1-2
abundance: NA
v_gene: TRBV6-6
CDR3aa: CASSSPGTPYGYTF

j_gene: TRBJ1-2
abundance: NA
v_gene: TRBV19
CDR3aa: CASSIDRLYGYTF

j_gene: TRBJ2-7
abundance: NA
v_gene: TRBV5-1
CDR3aa: CASSFTAREQYF

j_gene: TRBJ1-2
abundance: NA
v_gene: TRBV5-4
CDR3aa: CASSLAPGASHYGYTF

j_gene: TRBJ1-1
abundance: once
v_gene: TRBV6-6
CDR3aa: CASWRGGGTEAFF

j_gene: TRBJ1-1
abundance: once
v_gene: TRBV5-1
CDR3aa: CASSLAIGQISNTEAFF

j_gene: TRBJ2-7
abundance: NA
v_gene: TRBV5-1
CDR3aa: CASSLSSGSSYEQYF

j_gene: TRBJ2-1
abundance: NA
v_gene: TRBV7-3
CDR3aa: CASSPGGAGYNEQFF

j_gene: TRBJ1-5
abundance: NA
v_gene: TRBV16
CDR3aa: CASSQSGDRNQPQHF

j_gene: TRBJ2-3
abundance: NA
v_gene: TRBV9
CDR3aa: CASSVDAGKTDTQYF

j_gene: TRBJ2-5
abundance: few
v_gene: TRBV7-2
CDR3aa: CAGAAQGQRQETQYF

j_gene: TRBJ2-2
abundance: NA
v_gene: TRBV9
CDR3aa: CASSAGLAGGPGTGELFF

j_gene: TRBJ2-1
abundance: NA
v_gene: TRBV7-2
CDR3aa: CASSLSRGAANEQFF

j_gene: TRBJ2-7
abundance: NA
v_gene: TRBV14
CDR3aa: CASSQVHSSREQYF

j_gene: TRBJ1-1
abundance: NA
v_gene: TRBV19
CDR3aa: CASMSPGSEAFF

j_gene: TRBJ1-5
abundance: few
v_gene: TRBV30
CDR3aa: CAWSFRDRGSNQPQHF

j_gene: TRBJ2-3
abundance: NA
v_gene: TRBV5-1
CDR3aa: CASSLGQGVSDTQYF

j_gene: TRBJ2-5
abundance: once
v_gene: TRBV5-1
CDR3aa: CASSPMGAGGQETQYF

j_gene: TRBJ2-1
abundance: NA
v_gene: TRBV6-1
CDR3aa: CATSRGPNEQFF

j_gene: TRBJ1-1
abundance: once
v_gene: TRBV25-1
CDR3aa: CASSEVGTGTEAFF

j_gene: TRBJ2-1
abundance: NA
v_gene: TRBV19
CDR3aa: CASSSYGYNEQFF

j_gene: TRBJ1-3
abundance: NA
v_gene: TRBV5-1
CDR3aa: CASEGAGNTIYF

j_gene: NA
abundance: NA
v_gene: TRBV28
CDR3aa: CASRPGQAYEQYF

j_gene: TRBJ1-1
abundance: NA
v_gene: TRBV28
CDR3aa: CASDPGGGRNTEAFF

j_gene: TRBJ2-5
abundance: once
v_gene: TRBV19
CDR3aa: CASSMRGGGKRQETQYF